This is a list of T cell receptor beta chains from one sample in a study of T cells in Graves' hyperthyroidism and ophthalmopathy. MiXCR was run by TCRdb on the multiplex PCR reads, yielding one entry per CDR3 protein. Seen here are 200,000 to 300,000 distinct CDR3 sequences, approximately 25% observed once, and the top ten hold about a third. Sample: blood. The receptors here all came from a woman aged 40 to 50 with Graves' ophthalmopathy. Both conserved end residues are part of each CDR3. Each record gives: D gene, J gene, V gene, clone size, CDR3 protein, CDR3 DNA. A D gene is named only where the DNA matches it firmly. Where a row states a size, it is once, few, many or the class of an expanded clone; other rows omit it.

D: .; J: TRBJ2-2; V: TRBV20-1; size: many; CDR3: CSARDLTHTGELFF; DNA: TGCAGTGCTAGAGATCTAACCCACACCGGGGAGCTGTTTTTT
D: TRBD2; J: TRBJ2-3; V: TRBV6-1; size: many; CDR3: CASSEGVGTSGGTDTQYF; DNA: TGTGCCAGCAGTGAGGGGGTTGGGACTAGCGGAGGCACAGATACGCAGTATTTT
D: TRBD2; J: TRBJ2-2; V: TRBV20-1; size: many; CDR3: CSVPGLADTGELFF; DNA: TGCAGTGTCCCGGGACTAGCGGACACCGGGGAGCTGTTTTTT
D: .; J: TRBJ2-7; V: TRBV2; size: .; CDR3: CASTRHRDISYEQYF; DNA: TGTGCCAGCACTCGACATCGGGACATTTCCTACGAGCAGTACTTC
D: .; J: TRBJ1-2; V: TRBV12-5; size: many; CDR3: CASGLVQNAARGSNYGYTF; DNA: TGTGCTAGTGGTTTGGTACAGAACGCCGCGAGGGGGAGTAACTATGGCTACACCTTC
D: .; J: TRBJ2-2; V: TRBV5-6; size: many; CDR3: CASSLGAGFTGELFF; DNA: TGTGCCAGCAGCTTGGGGGCAGGCTTTACCGGGGAGCTGTTTTTT
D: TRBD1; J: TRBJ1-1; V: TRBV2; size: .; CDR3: CASRDTGGGTEAFF; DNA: TGTGCCAGCAGGGATACAGGGGGAGGCACTGAAGCTTTCTTT
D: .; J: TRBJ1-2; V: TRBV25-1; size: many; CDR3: CASSGGGIGGGDYGYTF; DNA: TGTGCCAGCAGTGGAGGGGGGATTGGAGGAGGGGACTATGGCTACACCTTC
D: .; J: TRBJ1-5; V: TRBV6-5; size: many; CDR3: CASSYSRNNQPQHF; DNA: TGTGCCAGCAGTTACAGCAGGAACAATCAGCCCCAGCATTTT
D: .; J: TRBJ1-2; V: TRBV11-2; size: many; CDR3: CASSFSGNYGYTF; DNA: TGTGCCAGCAGCTTTAGCGGTAACTATGGCTACACCTTC
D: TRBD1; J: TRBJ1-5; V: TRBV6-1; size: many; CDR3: CASTTAGGHQPQHF; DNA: TGTGCCAGCACCACCGCAGGGGGCCATCAGCCCCAGCATTTT
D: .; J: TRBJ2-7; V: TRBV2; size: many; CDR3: CASSDSSEPAYEQYF; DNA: TGTGCCAGCAGTGATAGTAGCGAGCCAGCCTACGAGCAGTACTTC
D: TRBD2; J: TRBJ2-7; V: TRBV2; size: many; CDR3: CASSQGGIFEYF; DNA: TGTGCCAGCAGCCAGGGAGGGATTTTTGAGTACTTC
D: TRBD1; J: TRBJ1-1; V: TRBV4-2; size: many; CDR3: CASSQARRGQLGTTEAFF; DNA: TGTGCCAGCAGCCAAGCCCGCAGGGGGCAACTGGGGACCACTGAAGCTTTCTTT
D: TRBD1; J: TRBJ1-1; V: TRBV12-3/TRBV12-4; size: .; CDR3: CASSPHRGRNTEAFF; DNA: TGTGCCAGCAGCCCACACAGGGGGCGAAACACTGAAGCTTTCTTT
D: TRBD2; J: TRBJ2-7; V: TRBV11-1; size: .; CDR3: CASSLQLGGRGLYEQYF; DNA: TGTGCCAGCAGCTTACAGTTGGGCGGGAGGGGACTCTACGAGCAGTACTTC
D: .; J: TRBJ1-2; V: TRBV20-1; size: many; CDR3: CSAREWDGYTF; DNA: TGCAGTGCTAGAGAGTGGGATGGCTACACCTTC
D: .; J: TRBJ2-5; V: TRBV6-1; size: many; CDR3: CASSGPGAAIRDQYF; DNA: TGTGCCAGCAGTGGCCCCGGGGCGGCCATAAGGGACCAGTACTTC